This TCR beta chain is drawn from a study of T cell changes during pregnancy in multiple sclerosis (dated by TCRdb to about 2019). As for the study more broadly: The study examined how the T cell repertoire changed over the course of pregnancy in women with multiple sclerosis.

As concerns this clone: Its antigen is still unknown. Base quality data are lacking; no much larger clone is found one base away.

To prepare the library, the immunoSEQ multiplex PCR assay was applied. The immuneACCESS repertoire file appears here via TCRdb, limited to in-frame rearrangements. These files lack a portion of the clones; in checked studies, under half of the deficit traces to unresolved V genes, and the cause of the others is not known. The table for this sample lists fewer than 80,000 clones; roughly 94% of them were counted only once. The biggest ten clones account for over 0.12% of the sample. This sample comprised CD4+ T cells from peripheral blood mononuclear cells, obtained after pregnancy. The TCR was taken from a female donor with multiple sclerosis, enrolled in a pregnancy study.

Here the CDR3 is given as CASSEGGAAGEQYF. The DNA sequence follows: TGTGCCAGCTCTGAAGGGGGCGCCGCGGGAGAGCAGTACTTC. The chain joins TRBV18 to TRBJ2-7; a weak D assignment points to TRBD1 (7 bases agree). Counted from cysteine to phenylalanine, this CDR3 has 14 amino acids. Left in the record is the CDR3 DNA by itself, 42 bases read in frame from the first base. From a lookup of the germline V gene, CDR1 and CDR2 are KGHSH and LQKENI. V loses 6 bases of germline sequence and J loses 7 bases, and the interval between the two ends is 19 bases. The full variable domain, with segments outside the CDR3 supplied by the reference TRBV18 and TRBJ2-7 proteins, appears as NAGVMQNPRHLVRRRGQEARLRCSPMKGHSHVYWYRQLPEEGLKFMVYLQKENIIDESGMPKERFSAEFPKEGPSILRIQQVVRGDSAAYFCASSEGGAAGEQYFGPGTRLTVT.